This T cell receptor beta chain comes out of a study of cytomegalovirus exposure and HLA in healthy donors. This CDR3 spans 17 amino acids. Unmatched junction bases numbered 14, after V lost 2 bases and J lost 3 bases. From germline, CDR1 is SGHRS and CDR2 YFSETQ. This clone was picked up one time. PCR involved 60 Vbeta and 13 Jbeta primers. The repertoire was sequenced with immunoSEQ multiplex PCR; TCRdb's copy has only in-frame clones and lacks some. Among fewer than 200,000 clones listed, approximately 71% were seen once. This sequence originates from a girl aged 5-17 years in good health and CMV-seronegative. The sequenced sample was PBMCs. The gene calls are TRBV5-1 and TRBJ2-7, with 7 bases that match TRBD2. DNA for the CDR3: TGCGCCAGCAGCTTCTTGGCGGGGGTACTTAAGAACTACGAGCAGTACTTC. Translating it yields CASSFLAGVLKNYEQYF.